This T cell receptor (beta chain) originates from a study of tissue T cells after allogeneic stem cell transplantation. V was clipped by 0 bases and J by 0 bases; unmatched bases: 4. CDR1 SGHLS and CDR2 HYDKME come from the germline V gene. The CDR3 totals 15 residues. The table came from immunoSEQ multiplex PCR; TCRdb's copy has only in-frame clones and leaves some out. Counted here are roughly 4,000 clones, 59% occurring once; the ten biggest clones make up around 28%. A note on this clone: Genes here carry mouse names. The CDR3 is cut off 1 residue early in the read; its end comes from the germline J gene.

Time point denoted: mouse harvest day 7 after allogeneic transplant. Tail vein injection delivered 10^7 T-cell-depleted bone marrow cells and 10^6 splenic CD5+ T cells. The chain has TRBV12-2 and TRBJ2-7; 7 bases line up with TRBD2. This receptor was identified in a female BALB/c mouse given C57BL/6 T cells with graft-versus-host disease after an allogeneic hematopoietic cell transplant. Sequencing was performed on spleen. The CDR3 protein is CASSLVWGNSYEQYF. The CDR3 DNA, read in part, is TGTGCCAGCTCTCTCGTCTGGGGGAACTCCTATGAACAGTAC.